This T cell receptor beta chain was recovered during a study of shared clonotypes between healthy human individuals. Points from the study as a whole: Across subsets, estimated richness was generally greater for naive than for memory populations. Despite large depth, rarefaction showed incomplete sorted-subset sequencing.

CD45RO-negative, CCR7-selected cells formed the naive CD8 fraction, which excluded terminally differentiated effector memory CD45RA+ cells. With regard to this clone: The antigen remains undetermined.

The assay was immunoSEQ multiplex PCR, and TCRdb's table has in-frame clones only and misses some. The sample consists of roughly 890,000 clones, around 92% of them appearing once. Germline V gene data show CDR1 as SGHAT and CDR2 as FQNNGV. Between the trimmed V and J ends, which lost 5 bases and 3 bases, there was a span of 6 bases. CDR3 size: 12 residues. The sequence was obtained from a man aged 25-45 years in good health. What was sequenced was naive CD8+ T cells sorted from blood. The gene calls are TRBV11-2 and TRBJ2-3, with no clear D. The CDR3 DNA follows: TGTGCCAGCAGCCACATTACAGATACGCAGTATTTT. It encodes CASSHITDTQYF.